Below are 21 T cell receptor beta chains sequenced from a single sample in a study of blood T cell repertoires in COVID-19. Some clones are missing from TCRdb's copy, which holds only in-frame ones; the method was immunoSEQ multiplex PCR. Of roughly 200,000 clones listed, roughly 80% were seen once; the top ten hold about a fifth. Input material: peripheral blood. The receptors derive from a human donor in a cohort sampled during active COVID-19.

CDR3 nucleotides: TGTGCCAGCAGCCAAGTGGCAGGGCGCGTGAACACTGAAGCTTTCTTT. It specifies CASSQVAGRVNTEAFF. The chain employs TRBV3-1 (or the pseudogene TRBV3-2) and TRBJ1-1, with D possibly matching TRBD1 (5 bases). The V gene lost 1 base and the J gene lost 0 bases, with 12 bases spanning the gap. Germline CDR1 is LGHDT and CDR2 is YNNKEL (reference sequence). The CDR3 runs 16 residues.

This clone came up a few times. V is TRBV7-9 and J is TRBJ1-2; TRBD1 matches 9 bases. Trimming cost V 5 bases and J 3 bases; bases outside gene matches: 7. The CDR3 has 15 residues. Germline lookup yields CDR1 SEHNR and CDR2 FQNEAQ (reference sequence). CDR3 protein: CASSPDRGAYYGYTF. CDR3 nucleotide sequence: TGTGCCAGCAGCCCCGACAGGGGGGCTTACTATGGCTACACCTTC.

The genes are TRBV7-9 and TRBJ1-2, with unresolved D. With 3 bases removed from V and 5 bases from J, the gap between germline ends came to 4 bases. CDR3 length: 11 residues. CDR1 is SEHNR, CDR2 FQNEAQ, per germline (reference sequence). The CDR3 bases are TGTGCCAGCAGCTTGGAGTATGGCTACACCTTC. Protein product: CASSLEYGYTF. Full variable domain (rest looked up from reference TRBV7-9 and TRBJ1-2): DTGVSQNPRHKITKRGQNVTFRCDPISEHNRLYWYRQTLGQGPEFLTYFQNEAQLEKSRLLSDRFSAERPKGSFSTLEIQRTEQGDSAMYLCASSLEYGYTFGSGTRLTVV.

The chain recombines TRBV7-3 with TRBJ2-2; D is unclear. The V end lost 4 bases, the J end lost 7 bases, and 16 bases lay between the germline ends. This CDR3 spans 15 amino acids. The germline gives CDR1 SGHTA, CDR2 FQGTGA. The CDR3 reads CASSSSGPRHGELFF. The CDR3 DNA reads as TGTGCCAGCAGCTCCTCGGGTCCGCGCCACGGGGAGCTGTTTTTT. Combining the CDR3 with reference TRBV7-3 and TRBJ2-2 gives the whole variable domain GAGVSQTPSNKVTEKGKYVELRCDPISGHTALYWYRQSLGQGPEFLIYFQGTGAADDSGLPNDRFFAVRPEGSVSTLKIQRTERGDSAVYLCASSSSGPRHGELFFGEGSRLTVL.

The V and J genes are TRBV28 and TRBJ2-7; D might be TRBD1 (5 bases). Trimming stripped 5 bases from V and 2 bases from J, with 16 bases between. The CDR3 consists of 15 residues. CDR1 and CDR2 (germline): MDHEN, SYDVKM. CDR3 sequence: CASSLPEGVPYEQYF. For the CDR3, the DNA is TGTGCCAGCAGTCTGCCGGAAGGGGTCCCCTACGAGCAGTACTTC.

The chain is built from TRBV7-2 and TRBJ1-4, with 8 nucleotides matching TRBD1. There are 16 residues in the CDR3. Germline V gene lookup returns CDR1 SGHTA and CDR2 FQGNSA. V dropped 0 bases and J dropped 6; count of bases not matched to a gene: 6. The CDR3 reads CASSLAGTGGYEKLFF. The CDR3 bases are TGTGCCAGCAGCTTAGCGGGGACAGGAGGATATGAAAAACTGTTTTTT.

The chain uses TRBV5-1 and TRBJ1-1; tentative D call: TRBD1 (6 bases). Germline-derived CDR1 and CDR2 are SGHRS and YFSETQ. This CDR3 spans 17 amino acids. V lost 0 bases and J lost 0, with 15 bases in between. The CDR3 sequence: CASSLGLQGIMNTEAFF. The CDR3 DNA follows: TGCGCCAGCAGCTTGGGCCTACAGGGAATCATGAACACTGAAGCTTTCTTT.

This clone was recorded a few times. In the same sample, other DNA sequences code for this CDR3. J is TRBJ2-5 and V is TRBV10-3, with D tentatively TRBD2 (5 bases). In germline, CDR1 is ENHRY, CDR2 SYGVKD. Trimming pared 0 bases from V and 2 bases from J, leaving 13 bases between. The CDR3 extends over 16 amino acids. The CDR3 loop reads CAISESSGVGQETQYF. Here the CDR3 DNA reads TGTGCCATCAGTGAGTCATCCGGGGTTGGTCAAGAGACCCAGTACTTC.

For the CDR3, the DNA is TGTGCCAGCAGGATAGGGACAGTTGGAAACACCATATATTTT. As protein: CASRIGTVGNTIYF. The chain joins TRBV6-5 to TRBJ1-3, with 7 positions matching TRBD1. V lost 6 bases, J lost 3 bases, and 5 bases stayed unmatched. The V gene's germline CDR1 is MNHEY and CDR2 SVGAGI. The CDR3 sequence is 14 residues long.

The CDR3 here is CASSFGNRGGDTQYF. The CDR3 coding sequence is TGCGCCAGCAGCTTCGGCAACAGGGGGGGCGATACGCAGTATTTT. The chain uses TRBV5-1 and TRBJ2-3; TRBD1 is a possible D gene (8 bases). This CDR3 is built from 15 residues. Germline values: CDR1 SGHRS, CDR2 YFSETQ. V was shortened by 2 bases and J by 6 bases, with 16 bases between the two germline ends.

The count of this clone is one. The chain is built from TRBV5-4 and TRBJ1-2; D is unresolved. V gave up 4 bases and J gave up 8 bases, with 18 bases separating them. CDR1 is SGHNT and CDR2 is YYREEE in the germline V gene (reference sequence). This CDR3 is 14 amino acids long. This CDR3 is CASSPPRGEGGYTF. CDR3 sequence (DNA): TGTGCCAGCAGCCCCCCGCGGGGAGAAGGGGGCTACACCTTC.

The chain carries TRBV9 and TRBJ2-7; TRBD1 agrees at 11 bases. The CDR3 totals 16 residues. Germline-derived CDR1 and CDR2 are SGDLS and YYNGEE. Losses at the gene ends were 1 base for V and 5 bases for J; bases not matched to a gene: 8. The CDR3 loop is CASSVRGQGEIHEQYF. The DNA for the CDR3 is TGTGCCAGCAGCGTAAGGGGACAGGGGGAAATACACGAGCAGTACTTC.

The chain carries TRBV7-2 and TRBJ2-7, with 9 bases fitting TRBD1. V was pared by 5 bases and J by 5 bases, with 13 bases of the junction left unmatched. Germline CDR1 and CDR2: SGHTA and FQGNSA. The CDR3 is made up of 16 amino acids. CDR3 in DNA: TGTGCCAGCAGCATACCGGGACAGGGAGTTACGGACGAGCAGTACTTC. Translated: CASSIPGQGVTDEQYF.

This sequence joins TRBV3-1 (or the pseudogene TRBV3-2) and TRBJ2-3; D perhaps matches TRBD1 (6 bases). CDR1 is LGHDT, CDR2 YNNKEL, per germline (reference sequence). The CDR3 length is 15 residues. V shed 3 bases and J shed 6 bases, with 16 bases lying between them. CDR3 bases: TGTGCCAGCAGCCAGCAGGGGTCATCAGGCGATACGCAGTATTTT. Its translation: CASSQQGSSGDTQYF.

This clone was detected only once. This chain connects TRBV9 to TRBJ1-6; D unresolved. This CDR3 spans 15 amino acids. The V gene lost 4 bases and the J gene lost 8 bases, with 16 bases spanning the gap. The V gene's germline CDR1 is SGDLS and CDR2 YYNGEE. The CDR3 region is CASSIGPLEDSPLHF. As DNA, the CDR3 is TGTGCCAGCAGCATCGGGCCGCTGGAGGATTCACCCCTCCACTTT.

The chain uses TRBV7-2 and TRBJ2-5, with D possibly TRBD1 on 6 matching bases. Germline values: CDR1 SGHTA, CDR2 FQGNSA. The V gene lost 1 base and the J gene lost 5 bases, with 11 bases spanning the gap. The CDR3 totals 14 residues. The CDR3 loop reads CASSLEGHLETQYF. The CDR3 nucleotides are TGTGCCAGCAGCTTAGAGGGACATCTGGAGACCCAGTACTTC.

J is TRBJ1-1 and V is TRBV3-1 (or the pseudogene TRBV3-2); no clear D gene. The CDR3 runs 17 residues. Germline V lookup: CDR1 LGHDT, CDR2 YNNKEL (reference sequence). V gave up 0 bases and J gave up 0 bases, with 14 bases separating them. The DNA of the CDR3 is TGTGCCAGCAGCCAAGATAGCGGCAGATCAATGAACACTGAAGCTTTCTTT. Translated: CASSQDSGRSMNTEAFF.

This sequence joins TRBV7-6 and TRBJ1-2; D uncertain. This CDR3 region has 13 residues. Trimming removed 0 bases at V and 8 bases at J, with 10 bases between. The germline gives CDR1 SGHVS, CDR2 FNYEAQ. CDR3 amino acids: CASSLAPSEGYTF. The CDR3 nucleotides are TGTGCCAGCAGCTTAGCCCCTTCCGAGGGCTACACCTTC. Together with reference TRBV7-6 and TRBJ1-2, the CDR3 gives the full variable domain: GAGVSQSPRYKVTKRGQDVALRCDPISGHVSLYWYRQALGQGPEFLTYFNYEAQQDKSGLPNDRFSAERPEGSISTLTIQRTEQRDSAMYRCASSLAPSEGYTFGSGTRLTVV.

The chain combines TRBV10-2 with TRBJ1-2; D perhaps matches TRBD1 (6 bases). The CDR3 covers 13 residues. CDR1 and CDR2 (germline): WSHSY, SAAADI. V was cut by 6 bases and J by 2 bases, with 10 bases left in between. The CDR3 protein is CASRGGANYGYTF. Written as DNA, the CDR3 is TGCGCCAGCAGGGGGGGGGCGAACTATGGCTACACCTTC.

The V gene is TRBV28, the J gene TRBJ2-3; no reliable D call. Germline V gene data show CDR1 as MDHEN and CDR2 as SYDVKM. Trimming shortened V by 4 bases and J by 2 bases, and 7 bases separated the two germline ends. This CDR3 spans 13 amino acids. CDR3 amino acids: CASSYAFTDTQYF. As DNA, the CDR3 is TGTGCCAGCAGTTATGCGTTCACAGATACGCAGTATTTT.

The chain couples TRBV2 to TRBJ2-3; 10 bases map to TRBD1. Unmatched junction bases numbered 2, after V lost 7 bases and J lost 4 bases. Per the germline V gene, CDR1 is SNHLY and CDR2 is FYNNEI. CDR3 length equals 13 residues. CDR3 in amino acids: CASKGQGADTQYF. In DNA, the CDR3 is TGTGCCAGCAAAGGACAGGGGGCAGATACGCAGTATTTT.